These 14 T cell receptor beta chains came from one sample sequenced in a study of molecular identifiers for immune sequencing clone quantification. TCRdb ran MiXCR on the PCR reads and lists one entry per CDR3 protein. The sample shows hundreds of thousands of distinct CDR3 sequences, around 25% of them seen only once. Sample: naive CD8+ T cells from blood, with Jurkat cell RNA spiked in. Stated subset: FACS-sorted CD8+CD4-CCR7+CD45RA+ naive T cells. The receptors stem from a human donor in good health. Some libraries in this study had Jurkat cell RNA spiked in.

This clonotype has a count of ten or more. The V gene is TRBV20-1, the J gene TRBJ2-3; 7 nucleotides line up with TRBD1. Germline values: CDR1 DFQATT, CDR2 SNEGSKA (reference sequence). CDR3 size: 16 residues. Trimming removed 0 bases from V and 3 bases from J; junction bases left unmatched: 9. The CDR3 loop is CSARDFRDSHTDTQYF. The CDR3 nucleotides are TGCAGTGCTAGAGATTTCCGGGACAGCCATACAGATACGCAGTATTTT.

This CDR3 is CASSTPGQGADTQYF. Written as DNA, the CDR3 is TGTGCCAGCAGTACACCGGGACAGGGCGCAGATACGCAGTATTTT. The rearrangement joins TRBV27 to TRBJ2-3; 9 positions agree with TRBD1. V lost 5 bases, J lost 4 bases, and 7 bases stayed unmatched. Looked up from germline, CDR1 is MNHEY and CDR2 is SMNVEV (reference sequence). The CDR3 is 15 residues long.

This clonotype showed up many times. The chain has TRBV5-6 and TRBJ2-1; D not certain. The germline CDR1 and CDR2 sequences are SGHDT and YYEEEE. This CDR3 comprises 13 residues. V was trimmed by 0 bases and J by 6 bases, leaving 7 bases between them. The CDR3 loop is CASSLGDPNEQFF. For the CDR3, the DNA is TGTGCCAGCAGCTTGGGCGACCCCAATGAGCAGTTCTTC.

This clonotype came up many times. One junction end disagrees with the germline gene, perhaps due to a read error. CDR3 region: CASDKIPSF. The CDR3 DNA is TGTGCCAGCGATAAAATCCCTTCCTTC. This chain joins TRBV2 and TRBJ2-7; D not certain. CDR1 is SNHLY and CDR2 is FYNNEI in the germline V gene. This CDR3 is 9 amino acids long.

This clonotype was found a few times. The chain links TRBV23-1 to TRBJ1-5; 10 bases are shared with TRBD1. Being an ORF, TRBV23-1 has a function that is uncertain. The junction had 4 bases not matched to a gene; V was cut back by 3 bases and J by 2 bases. This CDR3 region has 16 residues. The CDR3 is CASSQPTGGGNQPQHF. In DNA form, the CDR3 reads TGCGCCAGCAGTCAGCCGACAGGGGGCGGCAATCAGCCCCAGCATTTT.

This clonotype was detected ten times or more. This chain joins TRBV20-1 and TRBJ1-2, with D hard to call. This CDR3 contains 10 residues. Trimming removed 0 bases from V and 8 bases from J, with 4 bases in between. Germline V CDR1 and CDR2: DFQATT, SNEGSKA (reference sequence). In nucleotides, the CDR3 is TGCAGTGCTAGAGATATGGGCTACACCTTC. Amino acids: CSARDMGYTF.

This clonotype has ten or more counts. The rearrangement links TRBV5-1 to TRBJ1-1; maybe TRBD1 (5 bases). The CDR3 has 17 residues. Germline CDR1 SGHRS, CDR2 YFSETQ. Trimming pared 2 bases from V and 0 bases from J, leaving 17 bases between. CDR3 DNA: TGCGCCAGCAGCTTTACCGGACAAAGACTCATGAACACTGAAGCTTTCTTT. Translation gives CASSFTGQRLMNTEAFF.

Only a few counts were recorded for this clonotype. The rearrangement links TRBV6-5 to TRBJ2-1; TRBD2 might be the D (6 bases). V lost 6 bases and J 15 bases, leaving 12 bases between the germline ends. This CDR3 comprises 10 residues. Looked up from germline, CDR1 is MNHEY and CDR2 is SVGAGI. CDR3 DNA sequence: TGTGCCAGCAGCCACCGGGACTTGTTCTTC. It translates to CASSHRDLFF.

On this clonotype itself: This may stem from a read error, because a much larger clone lies one nucleotide away. V is TRBV10-2 and J is TRBJ2-7; a weak D match, TRBD1 (5 bases). There are 13 residues in the CDR3. Germline lookup yields CDR1 WSHSY and CDR2 SAAADI. The V end was cut by 7 bases, the J end by 6 bases, with 16 bases between. The CDR3 region is CASTSGPNFEQYF. The CDR3 region has the DNA TGCGCCAGCACTTCAGGGCCCAACTTCGAGCAGTACTTC.

In its sample, this clonotype was seen many times. J is TRBJ1-2 and V is TRBV5-4; possible D gene TRBD1, 5 bases. V lost 1 base and J 7 bases, leaving 29 bases between the germline ends. Germline values: CDR1 SGHNT, CDR2 YYREEE (reference sequence). CDR3 length equals 19 residues. CDR3 DNA sequence: TGTGCCAGCAGCTTGCCTCTCGCCGCAGGGACGATCGGAATTCCTGGCTACACCTTC. Translated, it gives CASSLPLAAGTIGIPGYTF.

This clonotype was observed many times. The chain carries TRBV7-9 and TRBJ2-3, with 10 nucleotides matching TRBD2. The V segment lost 5 bases and the J segment 5 bases; nucleotides outside the gene matches: 7. The CDR3 runs to 15 residues. Germline-derived CDR1 and CDR2 are SEHNR and FQNEAQ (reference sequence). The DNA for the CDR3 is TGTGCCAGCAGCCCGAGCGGGAGGGCCGGAGATACGCAGTATTTT. Translated, it gives CASSPSGRAGDTQYF.

Notes on this clonotype: Possible read error: a much larger clone is one base away. The J gene is TRBJ1-1, the V gene TRBV20-1; TRBD1 might be the D (6 bases). The CDR3 is 13 residues long. CDR1 DFQATT and CDR2 SNEGSKA come from the germline V gene (reference sequence). Between the trimmed V and J ends, which lost 2 bases and 7 bases, there was a span of 14 bases. Here the CDR3 reads CSARMTGSFEAFF. The DNA for the CDR3 is TGCAGTGCTAGAATGACAGGCTCGTTTGAAGCTTTCTTT.

To note about this clonotype: One junction end does not reproduce the germline sequence, and a read error may be involved. In DNA form, the CDR3 reads TGTGCCGCCAGCACTAGAGACAGGGGGAATCAGCCCCAGCATTTT. It translates to CAASTRDRGNQPQHF. V and J are TRBV15 and TRBJ1-5; TRBD1 matches 9 bases. The CDR3 totals 15 residues. The germline CDR1 and CDR2 sequences are LNHNV and YYDKDF (reference sequence).

The chain has TRBV2 and TRBJ2-2; unclear D gene. The germline gives CDR1 SNHLY, CDR2 FYNNEI. V was trimmed by 3 bases and J by 5 bases, leaving 7 bases between them. This CDR3 is 13 amino acids long. CDR3 loop: CASSETLTGELFF. DNA of the CDR3: TGTGCCAGCAGTGAGACATTGACCGGGGAGCTGTTTTTT.